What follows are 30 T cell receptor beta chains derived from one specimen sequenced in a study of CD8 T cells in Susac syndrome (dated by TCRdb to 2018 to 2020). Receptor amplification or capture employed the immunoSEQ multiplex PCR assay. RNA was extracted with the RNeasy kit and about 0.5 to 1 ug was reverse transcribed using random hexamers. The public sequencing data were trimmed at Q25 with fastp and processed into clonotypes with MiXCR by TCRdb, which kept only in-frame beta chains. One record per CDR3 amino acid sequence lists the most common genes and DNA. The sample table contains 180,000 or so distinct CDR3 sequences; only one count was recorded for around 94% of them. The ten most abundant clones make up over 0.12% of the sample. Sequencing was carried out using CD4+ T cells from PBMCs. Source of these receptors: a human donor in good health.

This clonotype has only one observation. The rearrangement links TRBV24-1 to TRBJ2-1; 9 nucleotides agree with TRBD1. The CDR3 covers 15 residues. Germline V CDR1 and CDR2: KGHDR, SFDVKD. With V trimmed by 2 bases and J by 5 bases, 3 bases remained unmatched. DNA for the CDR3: TGTGCCACCAGTGATTACCGGGACAGGGACAATGAGCAGTTCTTC. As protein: CATSDYRDRDNEQFF.

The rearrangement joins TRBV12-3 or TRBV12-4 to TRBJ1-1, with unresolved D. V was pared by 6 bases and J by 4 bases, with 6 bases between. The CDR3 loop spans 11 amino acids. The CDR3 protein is CASRRLTEAFF. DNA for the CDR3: TGTGCCAGCAGGAGGCTCACTGAAGCTTTCTTT.

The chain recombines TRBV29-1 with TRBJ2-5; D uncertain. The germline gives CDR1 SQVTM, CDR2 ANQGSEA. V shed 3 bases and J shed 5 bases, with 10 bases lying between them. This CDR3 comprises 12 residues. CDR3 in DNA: TGCAGCGTTGATTTAGCAGCGGAGACCCAGTACTTC. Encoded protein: CSVDLAAETQYF. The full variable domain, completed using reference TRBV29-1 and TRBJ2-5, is SAVISQKPSRDICQRGTSLTIQCQVDSQVTMMFWYRQQPGQSLTLIATANQGSEATYESGFVIDKFPISRPNLTFSTLTVSNMSPEDSSIYLCSVDLAAETQYFGPGTRLLVL.

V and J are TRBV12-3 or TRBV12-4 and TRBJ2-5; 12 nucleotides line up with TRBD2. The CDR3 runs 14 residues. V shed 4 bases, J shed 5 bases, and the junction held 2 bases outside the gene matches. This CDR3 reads CASSSSGGVETQYF. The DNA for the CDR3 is TGTGCCAGCAGTTCTAGCGGGGGGGTTGAGACCCAGTACTTC.

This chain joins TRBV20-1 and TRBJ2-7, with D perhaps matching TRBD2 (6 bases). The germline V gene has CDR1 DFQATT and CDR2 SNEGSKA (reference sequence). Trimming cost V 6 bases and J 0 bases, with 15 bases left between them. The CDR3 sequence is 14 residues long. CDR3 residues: CSAKGYGSSYEQYF. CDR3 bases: TGCAGTGCCAAGGGGTACGGGAGCTCCTACGAGCAGTACTTC.

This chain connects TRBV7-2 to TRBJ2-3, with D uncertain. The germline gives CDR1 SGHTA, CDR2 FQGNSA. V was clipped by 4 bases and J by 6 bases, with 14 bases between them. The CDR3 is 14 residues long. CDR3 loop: CASSYLVVGDTQYF. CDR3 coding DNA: TGTGCCAGCAGCTACCTAGTCGTCGGGGATACGCAGTATTTT.

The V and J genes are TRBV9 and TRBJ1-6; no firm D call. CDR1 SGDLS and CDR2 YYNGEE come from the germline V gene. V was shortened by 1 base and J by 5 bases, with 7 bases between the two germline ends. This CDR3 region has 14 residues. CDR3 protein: CASSVKGNNSPLHF. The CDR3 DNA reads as TGTGCCAGCAGCGTAAAAGGGAATAATTCACCCCTCCACTTT.

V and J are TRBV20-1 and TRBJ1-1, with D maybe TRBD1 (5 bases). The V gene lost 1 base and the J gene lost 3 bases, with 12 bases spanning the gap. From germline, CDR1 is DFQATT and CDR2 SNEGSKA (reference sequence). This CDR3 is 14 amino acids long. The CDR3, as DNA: TGCAGTGCTAGAGTTGTGGGGGATTACACTGAAGCTTTCTTT. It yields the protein CSARVVGDYTEAFF.

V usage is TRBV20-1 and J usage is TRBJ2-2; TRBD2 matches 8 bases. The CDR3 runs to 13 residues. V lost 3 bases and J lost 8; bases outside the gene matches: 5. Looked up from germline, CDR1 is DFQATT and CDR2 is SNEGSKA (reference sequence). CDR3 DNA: TGCAGTGCTAGTCGCGGGGGGTTGGGGGAGCTGTTTTTT. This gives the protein CSASRGGLGELFF.

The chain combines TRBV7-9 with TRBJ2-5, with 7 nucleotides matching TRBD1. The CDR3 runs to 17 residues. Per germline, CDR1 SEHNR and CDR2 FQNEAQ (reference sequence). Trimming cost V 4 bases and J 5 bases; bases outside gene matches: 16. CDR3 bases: TGTGCCAGCAGCTCCGTACGACAGGGTTCGGTCGGGGAGACCCAGTACTTC. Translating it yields CASSSVRQGSVGETQYF.

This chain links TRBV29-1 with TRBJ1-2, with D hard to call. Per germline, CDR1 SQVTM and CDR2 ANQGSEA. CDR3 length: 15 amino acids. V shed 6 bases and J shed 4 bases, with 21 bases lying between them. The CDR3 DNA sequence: TGCAGCGTGCCGGACCTCCTTCAGGAGAGCTATGGCTACACCTTC. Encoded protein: CSVPDLLQESYGYTF.

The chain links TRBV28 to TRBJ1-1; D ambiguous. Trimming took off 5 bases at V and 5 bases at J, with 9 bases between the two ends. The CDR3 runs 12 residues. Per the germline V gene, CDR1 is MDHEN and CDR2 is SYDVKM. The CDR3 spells CASSQQRTEAFF. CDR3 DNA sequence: TGTGCCAGCAGTCAACAGAGAACTGAAGCTTTCTTT.

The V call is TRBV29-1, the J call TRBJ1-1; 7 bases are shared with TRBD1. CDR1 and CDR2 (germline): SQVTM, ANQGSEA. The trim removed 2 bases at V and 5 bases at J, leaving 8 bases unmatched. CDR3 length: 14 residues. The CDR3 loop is CSVEQSGGRTEAFF. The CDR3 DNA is TGCAGCGTTGAACAATCAGGGGGGAGGACTGAAGCTTTCTTT.

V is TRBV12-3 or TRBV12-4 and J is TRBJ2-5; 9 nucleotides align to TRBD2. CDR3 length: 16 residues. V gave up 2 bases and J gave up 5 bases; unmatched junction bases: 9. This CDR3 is CASSLSAGGQGETQYF. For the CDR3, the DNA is TGTGCCAGCAGTTTAAGCGCGGGGGGGCAGGGCGAGACCCAGTACTTC.

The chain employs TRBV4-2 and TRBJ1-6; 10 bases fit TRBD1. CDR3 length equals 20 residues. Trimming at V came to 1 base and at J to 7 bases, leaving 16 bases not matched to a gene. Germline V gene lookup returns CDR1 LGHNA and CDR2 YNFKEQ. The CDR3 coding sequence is TGTGCCAGCAGCCAAGGCTTCCCGAATCCGGGACAGGGGCTCAATTCACCCCTCCACTTT. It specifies CASSQGFPNPGQGLNSPLHF.

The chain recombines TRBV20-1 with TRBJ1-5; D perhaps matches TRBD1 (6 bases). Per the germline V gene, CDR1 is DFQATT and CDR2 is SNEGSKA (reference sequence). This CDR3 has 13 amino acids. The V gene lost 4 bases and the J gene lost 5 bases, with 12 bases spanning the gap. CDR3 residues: CSANPTGDQPQHF. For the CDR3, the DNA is TGCAGTGCTAACCCGACAGGAGATCAGCCCCAGCATTTT.

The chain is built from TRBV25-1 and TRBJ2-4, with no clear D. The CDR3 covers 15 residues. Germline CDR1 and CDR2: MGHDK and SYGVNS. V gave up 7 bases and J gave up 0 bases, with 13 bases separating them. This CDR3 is CASTGSGQAKNIQYF. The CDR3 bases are TGTGCCAGCACTGGTTCGGGTCAAGCCAAAAACATTCAGTACTTC.

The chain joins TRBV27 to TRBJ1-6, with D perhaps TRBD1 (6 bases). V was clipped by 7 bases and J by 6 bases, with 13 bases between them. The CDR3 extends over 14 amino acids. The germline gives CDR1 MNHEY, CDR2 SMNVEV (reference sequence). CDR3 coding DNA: TGTGCCAGCAAGACGGACAGAACTAATTCACCCCTCCACTTT. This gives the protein CASKTDRTNSPLHF.

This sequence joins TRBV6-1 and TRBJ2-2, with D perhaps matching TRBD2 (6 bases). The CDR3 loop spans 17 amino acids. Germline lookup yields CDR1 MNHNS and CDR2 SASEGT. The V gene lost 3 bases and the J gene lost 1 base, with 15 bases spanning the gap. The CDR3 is CASSEGSGVGNTGELFF. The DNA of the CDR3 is TGTGCCAGCAGTGAGGGTAGCGGCGTAGGGAACACCGGGGAGCTGTTTTTT.

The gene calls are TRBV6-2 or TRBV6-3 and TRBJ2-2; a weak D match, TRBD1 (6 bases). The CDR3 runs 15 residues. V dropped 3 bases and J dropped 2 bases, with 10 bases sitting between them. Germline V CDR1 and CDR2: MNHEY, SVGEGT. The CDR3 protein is CASSYWDINTGELFF. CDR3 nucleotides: TGTGCCAGCAGTTATTGGGACATCAACACCGGGGAGCTGTTTTTT.

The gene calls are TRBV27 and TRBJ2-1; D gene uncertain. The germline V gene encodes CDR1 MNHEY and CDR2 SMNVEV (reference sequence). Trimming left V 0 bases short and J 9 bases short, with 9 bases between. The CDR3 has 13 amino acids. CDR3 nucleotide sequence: TGTGCCAGCAGTTTATCGAAGGGCGTTGAGCAGTTCTTC. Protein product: CASSLSKGVEQFF.

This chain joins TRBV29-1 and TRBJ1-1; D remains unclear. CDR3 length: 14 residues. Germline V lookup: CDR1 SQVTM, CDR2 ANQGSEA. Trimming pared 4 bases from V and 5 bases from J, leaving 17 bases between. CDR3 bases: TGCAGCGTTGTGACGGGCATACGACCTACTGAAGCTTTCTTT. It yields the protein CSVVTGIRPTEAFF.

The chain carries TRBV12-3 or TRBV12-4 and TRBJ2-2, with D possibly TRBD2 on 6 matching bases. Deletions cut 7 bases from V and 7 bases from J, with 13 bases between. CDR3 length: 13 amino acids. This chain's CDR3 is CASISGGGGELFF. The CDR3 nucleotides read TGTGCCAGCATCTCCGGGGGAGGCGGGGAGCTGTTTTTT.

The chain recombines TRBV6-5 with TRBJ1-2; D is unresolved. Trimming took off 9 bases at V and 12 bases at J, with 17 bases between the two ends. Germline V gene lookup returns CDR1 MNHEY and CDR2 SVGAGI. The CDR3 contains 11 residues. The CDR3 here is CARPDGDGDTF. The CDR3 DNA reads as TGTGCCAGACCAGACGGGGATGGGGACACCTTC.

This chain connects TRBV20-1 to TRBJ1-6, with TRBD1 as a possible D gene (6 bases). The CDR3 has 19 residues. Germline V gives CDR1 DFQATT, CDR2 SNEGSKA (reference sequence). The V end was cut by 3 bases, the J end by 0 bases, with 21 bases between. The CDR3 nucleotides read TGCAGTGCTAGCCTACCTCCGGGGGAGGGGGTCTCCTATAATTCACCCCTCCACTTT. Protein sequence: CSASLPPGEGVSYNSPLHF.

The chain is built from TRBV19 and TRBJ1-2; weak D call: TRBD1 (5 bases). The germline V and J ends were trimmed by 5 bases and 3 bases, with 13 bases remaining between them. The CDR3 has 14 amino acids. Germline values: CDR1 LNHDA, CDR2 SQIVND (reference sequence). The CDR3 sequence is CASSPWGDDYGYTF. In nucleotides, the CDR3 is TGTGCCAGTAGTCCCTGGGGGGACGACTATGGCTACACCTTC.

CDR3 region: CASSQVRGGTADTQYF. The DNA for the CDR3 is TGTGCCAGCAGCCAAGTTCGCGGGGGGACCGCAGATACGCAGTATTTT. This chain joins TRBV4-2 and TRBJ2-3, with 8 bases identical to TRBD2. Looked up from germline, CDR1 is LGHNA and CDR2 is YNFKEQ. The CDR3 totals 16 residues. V gave up 1 base and J gave up 4 bases; unmatched junction bases: 7.

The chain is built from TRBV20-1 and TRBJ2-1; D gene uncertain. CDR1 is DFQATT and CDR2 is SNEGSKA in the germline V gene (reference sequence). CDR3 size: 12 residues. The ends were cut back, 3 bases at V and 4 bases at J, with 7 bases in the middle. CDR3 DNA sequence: TGCAGTGCTAGTTCTGGGTACAATGAGCAGTTCTTC. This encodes CSASSGYNEQFF.

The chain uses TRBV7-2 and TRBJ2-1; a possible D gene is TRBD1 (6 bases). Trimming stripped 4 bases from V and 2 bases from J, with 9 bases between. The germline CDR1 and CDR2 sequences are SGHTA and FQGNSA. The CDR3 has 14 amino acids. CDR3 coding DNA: TGTGCCAGCAGCTGGTCAGGGGCCTACAATGAGCAGTTCTTC. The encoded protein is CASSWSGAYNEQFF. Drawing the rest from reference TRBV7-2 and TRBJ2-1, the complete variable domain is GAGVSQSPSNKVTEKGKDVELRCDPISGHTALYWYRQSLGQGLEFLIYFQGNSAPDKSGLPSDRFSAERTGGSVSTLTIQRTQQEDSAVYLCASSWSGAYNEQFFGPGTRLTVL.

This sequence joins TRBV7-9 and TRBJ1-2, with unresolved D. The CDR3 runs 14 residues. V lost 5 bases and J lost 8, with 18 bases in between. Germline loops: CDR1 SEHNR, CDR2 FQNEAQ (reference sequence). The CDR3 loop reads CASSPPAGLPGYTF. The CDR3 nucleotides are TGTGCCAGCAGCCCCCCAGCGGGCCTTCCGGGCTACACCTTC.